This T cell receptor (beta chain) is from a study of technical replicates of blood from four donors. The assay was immunoSEQ multiplex PCR, and TCRdb's table has in-frame clones only and misses some. Of 91,000 or so clones listed, less than 95% were seen once; the top ten hold 0.25% to 0.35%. The CDR3 consists of 17 residues. The trim removed 0 bases at V and 0 bases at J, leaving 6 bases unmatched. Germline CDR1 is SGHAT and CDR2 is FQDESV (reference sequence). Sequencing was performed on T cells isolated from PBMCs. The TCR was taken from a human donor in good health. This rearrangement joins TRBV11-1 to TRBJ2-5; TRBD2 matches at 8 bases. This chain's CDR3 is CASSLARREAHQETQYF. The DNA of the CDR3 is TGTGCCAGCAGCTTAGCCAGGCGGGAGGCACACCAAGAGACCCAGTACTTC. The variable domain in full, with the rest retrieved from reference TRBV11-1 and TRBJ2-5, is EAEVAQSPRYKITEKSQAVAFWCDPISGHATLYWYRQILGQGPELLVQFQDESVVDDSQLPKDRFSAERLKGVDSTLKIQPAELGDSAMYLCASSLARREAHQETQYFGPGTRLLVL.